Included here is one T cell receptor (beta chain) sequence, with context. Its antigen specificity is not known. A much larger clone is a single base away; this may be a read error. The data originate from a study of T cells generated in artificial thymic organoids (dated by TCRdb to about 2017). Regarding the research as a whole: In some experiments, thymic T cells were further FACS-purified to deplete CD4 immature single positive or double positive precursors. Displayed repertoire sequencing data were described as representative of three independent experiments. The study compared TCR alpha and beta CDR3 repertoires of CD8 single positive T cells derived from in vitro artificial thymic organoids with the repertoires of thymic and peripheral blood naive CD8 T cells. The study at large found these results: Physiological TCR clonotype diversity, comparable to that of thymic and blood naive CD8 T cells, was observed in organoid-derived CD8 single positive T cells.

CDR1 and CDR2 are read off the germline V gene (reference sequence) as MNHEY and SMNVEV. The CDR3 sequence holds 14 residues, the cysteine and phenylalanine included. Left in the record is the CDR3 DNA by itself, 42 bases read in frame from the first base. The V end loses 3 bases and the J end loses 8 bases, and a stretch of 13 bases separates them. TCRalpha and TCRbeta libraries were amplified in separate semi-nested PCR reactions using Advantage 2 and reverse primers located in the TRAC or TRBC constant regions. Between about 3 and 500 ng of total RNA was used as input for first-strand cDNA synthesis. The TCR cDNA libraries were generated by 5'-RACE using the SMARTer PCR cDNA Synthesis kit, with a poly-dT primer driving first-strand synthesis. The semi-nested reverse primers in the constant regions carried 5-nucleotide sample-specific barcodes, and the PCR products were cleaned up with the Zymo DNA Clean and Concentrator-5 kit. As many as ten barcoded samples were combined into a pool, ligated to Illumina adaptors, and sequenced on an Illumina MiSeq as 2 x 150 bp paired-end reads. The source study handled its data this way. After demultiplexing, reads were aligned with BLAT to a custom library containing all human TRAV, TRAJ, TRBV, TRBD and TRBJ combinations from IMGT. The best BLAT hits were picked using pslCDnaFilter (-maxAligns=1, -ignoreIntrons), and custom Perl scripts were used to calculate clonotype frequencies. The raw public data were reprocessed by TCRdb itself: fastp quality trimming at Q25, MiXCR clonotype calling, in-frame beta chains only. Identical CDR3 protein sequences are pooled into one entry, listed with their most common genes and DNA. These V and J calls derive from TCRdb rather than the authors' analysis. Here the sample has some 8,000 distinct CDR3 sequences; 15% to 20% occur a single time. Together, the top ten hold 1.4% of the sample.

Primary CD8+ T cells were enriched with magnetic beads using the Miltenyi CD8+ T cell Isolation Kit. Organoid and thymic CD3+TCRalphabeta+CD8 single positive T cells were FACS sorted before RNA extraction. For each sample, total RNA was purified from 40,000 to 200,000 sorted cells using the RNeasy Micro kit, and RNA quality was assessed on an Agilent RNA 6000 Nano chip. To release thymocytes, thymic fragments were dissected, broken up by pipetting and passed through a 70 um strainer. The sequencing sample was made of naive CD8+ T cells from the thymus. The sample's cell subset or site label, in plain terms: CD3+TCRalphabeta+CD8SP T cells; for blood, CD45RO-CCR7+ naive CD8+ T cells. This clonotype originated in a human donor who gave cord blood stem cells for thymic organoid culture, a cardiac surgery patient who gave postnatal thymus, or a blood donor (not recorded which). The chain couples TRBV27 to TRBJ2-2; a weak D assignment points to TRBD1 (5 bases agree). CDR3 reads: CASSFKTARGELFF. The nucleotide sequence is TGTGCCAGCAGTTTTAAGACAGCTCGGGGGGAGCTGTTTTTT.